This T cell receptor (beta chain) was identified during a study of T-cell reconstitution after alpha-beta-depleted transplantation in children. V was shortened by 4 bases and J by 1 base, with 34 bases between the two germline ends. The length of the CDR3 is 22 residues. Germline values: CDR1 LNHDA, CDR2 SQIVND (reference sequence). Preparation of the TCRbeta library was carried out with unique molecular identifiers. One entry per CDR3 protein, called by TCRdb with MiXCR from the PCR reads. The data hold about 610,000 distinct CDR3 sequences, with roughly a tenth observed a single time. Here the sequenced sample was PBMCs from the stem cell graft donor, taken from the stem cell graft. This clonotype was obtained from a human donor who donated a stem cell graft to a child with acute myeloid leukemia. The chain uses TRBV19 and TRBJ1-1; D unresolved. The CDR3 here is CASSKRAATETPNSTENTEAFF. Written as DNA, the CDR3 is TGTGCCAGTAGTAAGAGGGCAGCTACTGAAACCCCAAATTCGACCGAGAACACTGAAGCTTTCTTT.